The 18 T cell receptor beta chains below all came from one sample that was sequenced in a study of identical twins. A single record per CDR3 protein comes from TCRdb applying MiXCR to the 5' RACE reads. The top ten clones hold roughly 1.5% of a sample with nearly 900,000 distinct CDR3 sequences, roughly 12% of them seen once. The sample was also linked to a second study, of yellow fever vaccine responses in identical twins.

The sequencing input was PBMCs. These TCRs come from a young woman in good health.

This clonotype was counted a few times. The J gene is TRBJ2-5, the V gene TRBV12-3 or TRBV12-4; 14 bases match TRBD2. There are 17 residues in the CDR3. After removal of 3 bases from V and 13 bases from J, the junction contained 16 bases not matched to a gene. The DNA of the CDR3 is TGTGCCAGCAGTTTTGGCACGCCGACTAGCGGGAGGGGTCCCAGGTACTTC. Amino acid sequence: CASSFGTPTSGRGPRYF.

This sequence joins TRBV29-1 and TRBJ2-1, with 7 positions matching TRBD2. Germline CDR1 reads SQVTM; CDR2 reads ANQGSEA. The CDR3 length is 13 residues. V lost 8 bases, J lost 8 bases, and 12 bases stayed unmatched. In DNA form, the CDR3 reads TGCAGCACCCCTTCGAGAGCGGGGTATGAGCAGTTCTTC. It encodes CSTPSRAGYEQFF.

The table lists this clonotype with many counts. The chain carries TRBV24-1 and TRBJ1-3; unclear D gene. Germline CDR1 reads KGHDR; CDR2 reads SFDVKD. The CDR3 runs to 14 residues. V was cut by 3 bases and J by 3 bases, with 8 bases left in between. The CDR3 DNA sequence: TGTGCCACCAGTGATCCAACCCATGGAAACACCATATATTTT. Residues: CATSDPTHGNTIYF.

The CDR3 here is CASSKAATPNYGYTF. The CDR3 DNA reads as TGTGCCAGTAGTAAGGCGGCAACTCCTAACTATGGCTACACCTTC. This chain connects TRBV19 to TRBJ1-2; unclear D gene. Germline V gene data show CDR1 as LNHDA and CDR2 as SQIVND (reference sequence). The CDR3 has 15 amino acids. V was pared by 4 bases and J by 0 bases, with 12 bases between.

The rearrangement joins TRBV15 to TRBJ2-2; no reliable D call. Trimming cost V 0 bases and J 4 bases, with 15 bases left between them. The germline V gene has CDR1 LNHNV and CDR2 YYDKDF (reference sequence). This CDR3 has 17 amino acids. CDR3 sequence: CATSRDRLPGGTGELFF. DNA for the CDR3: TGTGCCACCAGCAGAGATAGGCTACCAGGTGGCACCGGGGAGCTGTTTTTT.

This clonotype turned up a few times. An end of the junction does not agree with germline; a read error may underlie this. The J gene is TRBJ2-3, the V gene TRBV20-1; D is undetermined. Per the germline V gene, CDR1 is DFQATT and CDR2 is SNEGSKA (reference sequence). This CDR3 has 17 amino acids. This CDR3 is CCARDLSLHKGIDTQYF. The CDR3, as DNA: TGCTGTGCTAGAGATTTAAGCCTCCATAAAGGGATAGATACGCAGTATTTT.

The rearrangement links TRBV5-1 to TRBJ2-1; TRBD2 aligns across 9 bases. V dropped 3 bases and J dropped 8; count of bases not matched to a gene: 9. This CDR3 spans 15 amino acids. Germline CDR1 SGHRS, CDR2 YFSETQ. The CDR3 nucleotides read TGCGCCAGCAGCTGGAGGCCTAGCGGGAACGATGAGCAGTTCTTC. It yields the protein CASSWRPSGNDEQFF.

The CDR3 protein is CASSDKNRFNTEAFF. The CDR3 bases are TGTGCCAGCAGTGATAAAAACAGGTTCAACACTGAAGCTTTCTTT. The chain employs TRBV6-1 and TRBJ1-1; the D gene is possibly TRBD1 (5 bases). Per the germline V gene, CDR1 is MNHNS and CDR2 is SASEGT. This CDR3 has 15 residues. Between the trimmed V and J ends, which lost 3 bases and 2 bases, there was a span of 13 bases.

In this sample, this clonotype turned up a few times. This chain connects TRBV5-1 to TRBJ2-1; 9 nucleotides line up with TRBD1. J lost 5 bases, V lost 4 bases, and 10 bases had no gene match. This CDR3 has 16 amino acids. Germline-derived CDR1 and CDR2 are SGHRS and YFSETQ. The CDR3 spells CASSRQDRGKHNEQFF. The CDR3 DNA follows: TGCGCCAGCAGCAGGCAGGACAGGGGAAAACACAATGAGCAGTTCTTC.

Ten or more counts support this clonotype. The chain links TRBV4-1 to TRBJ2-3, with a weak D call TRBD2 (6 bases). Trimming stripped 6 bases from V and 2 bases from J, with 9 bases between. This CDR3 is built from 13 residues. Germline assignment: CDR1 MGHRA and CDR2 YSYEKL. DNA for the CDR3: TGCGCCAGCAGTCGGACTAACACAGATACGCAGTATTTT. Translation: CASSRTNTDTQYF.

This clonotype was counted many times. V and J are TRBV28 and TRBJ2-7, with D possibly matching TRBD2 (5 bases). The V end was cut by 3 bases, the J end by 3 bases, with 12 bases between. Germline assignment: CDR1 MDHEN and CDR2 SYDVKM. The CDR3 has 14 amino acids. CDR3 in DNA: TGTGCCAGCAGTTTGGCTAGCATGGTCTACGAGCAGTACTTC. It encodes CASSLASMVYEQYF.

The V and J genes are TRBV5-1 and TRBJ2-3; maybe TRBD2 (5 bases). Deletions cut 5 bases from V and 0 bases from J, with 10 bases between. Germline V gene lookup returns CDR1 SGHRS and CDR2 YFSETQ. This CDR3 region has 14 residues. The CDR3 here is CASSAEASTDTQYF. The CDR3 region has the DNA TGCGCCAGCAGTGCGGAGGCTAGCACAGATACGCAGTATTTT.

J is TRBJ2-7 and V is TRBV6-1; 9 bases are shared with TRBD2. With V trimmed by 6 bases and J by 3 bases, 6 bases remained unmatched. The CDR3 spans 14 residues. The germline V gene encodes CDR1 MNHNS and CDR2 SASEGT. CDR3 coding DNA: TGTGCCAGCAGCGGTAGCGGGGGCCTCTACGAGCAGTACGTC. Translated, it gives CASSGSGGLYEQYV.

This clonotype was seen more than once but under ten times. The chain links TRBV20-1 to TRBJ2-2, with D perhaps TRBD2 (6 bases). The CDR3 totals 14 residues. The V gene lost 1 base and the J gene lost 3 bases, with 9 bases spanning the gap. Germline CDR1 and CDR2: DFQATT and SNEGSKA (reference sequence). CDR3 nucleotide sequence: TGCAGTGCTAGAGGATGGGGGGACACCGGGGAGCTGTTTTTT. This encodes CSARGWGDTGELFF.

V gene TRBV6-5 combines with J gene TRBJ1-2; D is undetermined. The ends were cut back, 0 bases at V and 3 bases at J, with 17 bases in the middle. In germline, CDR1 is MNHEY, CDR2 SVGAGI. The length of the CDR3 is 17 residues. CDR3 residues: CASSYSVNQEVDYGYTF. DNA for the CDR3: TGTGCCAGCAGTTACTCGGTAAACCAAGAGGTGGACTATGGCTACACCTTC.

This clonotype was found a few times. V and J are TRBV27 and TRBJ2-1; 9 nucleotides agree with TRBD1. The V gene end was trimmed by 3 bases and the J gene end by 8 bases; junction bases not matched to a gene: 5. Germline lookup yields CDR1 MNHEY and CDR2 SMNVEV (reference sequence). The CDR3 is 14 amino acids. The CDR3 loop is CASSFNGQGHEQFF. DNA for the CDR3: TGTGCCAGCAGTTTTAACGGACAGGGGCATGAGCAGTTCTTC.

This clonotype has a count of ten or more. The chain recombines TRBV6-1 with TRBJ1-5, with 9 bases identical to TRBD1. Germline V gene sequence: CDR1 MNHNS, CDR2 SASEGT. Trimming removed 8 bases from V and 7 bases from J; junction bases left unmatched: 9. The CDR3 totals 14 residues. The CDR3 DNA reads as TGTGCCAGCCAGGGACAGGGAAAGAGCCAGCCCCAGCATTTT. This gives the protein CASQGQGKSQPQHF.

This clonotype has more than one count but fewer than ten. The chain links TRBV11-3 to TRBJ2-4, with 8 bases lining up with TRBD1. Germline CDR1 is SGHNT and CDR2 is YENEEA. After removal of 5 bases from V and 1 base from J, the junction contained 10 bases not matched to a gene. There are 17 residues in the CDR3. Here the CDR3 DNA reads TGTGCCAGCAGCCCCCTCCAGGGGGCCCCCGCCAAAAACATTCAGTACTTC. It codes for CASSPLQGAPAKNIQYF.